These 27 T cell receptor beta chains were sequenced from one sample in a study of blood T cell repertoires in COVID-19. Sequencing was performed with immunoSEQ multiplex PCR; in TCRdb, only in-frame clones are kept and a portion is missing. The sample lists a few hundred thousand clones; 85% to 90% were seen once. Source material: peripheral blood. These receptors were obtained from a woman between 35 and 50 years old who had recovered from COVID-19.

The CDR3 region is CASSFTARAGFFYEQYF. CDR3 in DNA: TGTGCCAGCAGTTTCACGGCCAGGGCAGGCTTCTTTTACGAGCAGTACTTC. V and J are TRBV27 and TRBJ2-7; the D gene is possibly TRBD1 (5 bases). V dropped 3 bases and J dropped 4 bases, with 22 bases sitting between them. CDR1 and CDR2 (germline): MNHEY, SMNVEV (reference sequence). The CDR3 covers 17 residues.

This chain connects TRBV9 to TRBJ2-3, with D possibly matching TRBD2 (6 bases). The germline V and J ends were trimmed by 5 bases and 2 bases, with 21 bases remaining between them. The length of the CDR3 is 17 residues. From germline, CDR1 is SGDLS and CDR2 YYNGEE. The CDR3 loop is CASSYTAGTGLTDTQYF. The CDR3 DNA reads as TGTGCCAGCAGTTATACAGCCGGGACTGGACTCACAGATACGCAGTATTTT.

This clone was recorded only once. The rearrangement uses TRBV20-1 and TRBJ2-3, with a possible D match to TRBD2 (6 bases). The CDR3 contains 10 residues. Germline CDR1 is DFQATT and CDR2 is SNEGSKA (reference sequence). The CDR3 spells CRAGTDTQYF. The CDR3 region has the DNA TGCCGGGCGGGGACAGATACGCAGTATTTT.

Written as DNA, the CDR3 is TGTGCCAGCAGCTTTGGCTTGGGAGTGACGGGGGTTACAGATACGCAGTATTTT. This gives the protein CASSFGLGVTGVTDTQYF. The genes are TRBV7-9 and TRBJ2-3, with D possibly being TRBD2 (6 bases). This CDR3 spans 18 amino acids. V was pared by 3 bases and J by 3 bases, with 22 bases between. In germline, CDR1 is SEHNR, CDR2 FQNEAQ (reference sequence). The full variable domain, its missing parts supplied by reference TRBV7-9 and TRBJ2-3, is DTGVSQNPRHKITKRGQNVTFRCDPISEHNRLYWYRQTLGQGPEFLTYFQNEAQLEKSRLLSDRFSAERPKGSFSTLEIQRTEQGDSAMYLCASSFGLGVTGVTDTQYFGPGTRLTVL.

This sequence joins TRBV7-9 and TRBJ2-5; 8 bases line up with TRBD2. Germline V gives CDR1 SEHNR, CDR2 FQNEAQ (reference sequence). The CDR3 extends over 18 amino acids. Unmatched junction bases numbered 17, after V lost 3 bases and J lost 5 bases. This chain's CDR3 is CASSFPRRTGGQGETQYF. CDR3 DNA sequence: TGTGCCAGCAGCTTTCCCCGAAGAACGGGAGGGCAGGGGGAGACCCAGTACTTC.

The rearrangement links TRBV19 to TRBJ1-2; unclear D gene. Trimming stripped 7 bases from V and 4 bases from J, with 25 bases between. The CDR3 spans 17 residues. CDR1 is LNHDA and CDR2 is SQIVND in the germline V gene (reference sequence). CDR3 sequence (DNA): TGTGCCAGTACCTTCCCGGACTGGACGGGGATGAGCTATGGCTACACCTTC. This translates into CASTFPDWTGMSYGYTF.

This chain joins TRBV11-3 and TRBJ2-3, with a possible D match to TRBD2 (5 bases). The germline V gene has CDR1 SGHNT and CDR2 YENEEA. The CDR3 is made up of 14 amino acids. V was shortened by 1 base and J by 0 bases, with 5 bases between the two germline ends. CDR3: CASSLGTSTDTQYF. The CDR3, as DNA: TGTGCCAGCAGCTTAGGGACTAGCACAGATACGCAGTATTTT. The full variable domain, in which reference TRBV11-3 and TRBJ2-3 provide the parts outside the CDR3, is EAGVVQSPRYKIIEKKQPVAFWCNPISGHNTLYWYLQNLGQGPELLIRYENEEAVDDSQLPKDRFSAERLKGVDSTLKIQPAELGDSAVYLCASSLGTSTDTQYFGPGTRLTVL.

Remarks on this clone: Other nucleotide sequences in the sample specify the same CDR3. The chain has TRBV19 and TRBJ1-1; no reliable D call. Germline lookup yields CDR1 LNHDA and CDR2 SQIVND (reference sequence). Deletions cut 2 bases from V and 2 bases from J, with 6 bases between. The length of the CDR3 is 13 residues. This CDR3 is CASSISLNTEAFF. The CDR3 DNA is TGTGCCAGTAGTATATCACTAAACACTGAAGCTTTCTTT.

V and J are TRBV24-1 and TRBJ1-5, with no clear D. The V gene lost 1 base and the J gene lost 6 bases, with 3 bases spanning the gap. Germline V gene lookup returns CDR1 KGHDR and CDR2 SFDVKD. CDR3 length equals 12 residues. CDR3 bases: TGTGCCACCAGTGATTTCGGTCAGCCCCAGCATTTT. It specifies CATSDFGQPQHF.

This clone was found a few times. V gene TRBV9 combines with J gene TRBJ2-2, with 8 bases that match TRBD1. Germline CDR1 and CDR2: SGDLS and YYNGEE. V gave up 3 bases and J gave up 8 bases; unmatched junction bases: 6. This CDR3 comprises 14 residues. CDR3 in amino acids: CASSATQGAGELFF. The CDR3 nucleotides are TGTGCCAGCAGCGCCACCCAGGGGGCAGGGGAGCTGTTTTTT. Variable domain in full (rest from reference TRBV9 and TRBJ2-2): DSGVTQTPKHLITATGQRVTLRCSPRSGDLSVYWYQQSLDQGLQFLIQYYNGEERAKGNILERFSAQQFPDLHSELNLSSLELGDSALYFCASSATQGAGELFFGEGSRLTVL.

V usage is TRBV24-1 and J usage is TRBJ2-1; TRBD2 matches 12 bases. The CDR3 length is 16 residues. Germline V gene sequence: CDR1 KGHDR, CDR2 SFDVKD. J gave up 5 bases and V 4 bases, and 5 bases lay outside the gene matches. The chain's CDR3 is CATSDRLAGAHNEQFF. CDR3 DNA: TGTGCCACCAGTGACCGACTAGCGGGGGCCCACAATGAGCAGTTCTTC.

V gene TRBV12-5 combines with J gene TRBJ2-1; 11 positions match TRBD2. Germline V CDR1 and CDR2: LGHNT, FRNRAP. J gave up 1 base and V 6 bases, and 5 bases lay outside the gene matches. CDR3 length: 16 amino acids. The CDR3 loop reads CASGSGTSGSYNEQFF. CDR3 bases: TGTGCTAGTGGGTCCGGGACTAGCGGTTCCTACAATGAGCAGTTCTTC.

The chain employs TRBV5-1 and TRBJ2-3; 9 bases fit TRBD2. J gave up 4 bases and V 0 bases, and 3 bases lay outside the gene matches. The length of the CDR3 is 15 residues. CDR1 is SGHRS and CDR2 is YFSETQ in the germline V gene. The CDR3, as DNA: TGCGCCAGCAGCTTGGGACTAGCGGTGCCAGATACGCAGTATTTT. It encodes CASSLGLAVPDTQYF. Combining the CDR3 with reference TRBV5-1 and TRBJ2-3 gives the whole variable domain KAGVTQTPRYLIKTRGQQVTLSCSPISGHRSVSWYQQTPGQGLQFLFEYFSETQRNKGNFPGRFSGRQFSNSRSEMNVSTLELGDSALYLCASSLGLAVPDTQYFGPGTRLTVL.

The CDR3 region has the DNA TGTGCCAGCAACGAGGGCAATCAGCCCCAGCATTTT. Translation: CASNEGNQPQHF. J is TRBJ1-5 and V is TRBV28; the D is unclear. Between the trimmed V and J ends, which lost 7 bases and 2 bases, there was a span of 6 bases. There are 12 residues in the CDR3. Germline assignment: CDR1 MDHEN and CDR2 SYDVKM.

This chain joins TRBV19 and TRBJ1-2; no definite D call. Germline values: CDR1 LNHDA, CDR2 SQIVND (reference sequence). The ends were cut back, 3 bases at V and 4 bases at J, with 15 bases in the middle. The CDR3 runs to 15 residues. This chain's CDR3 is CASSIVGGTLYGYTF. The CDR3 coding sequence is TGTGCCAGTAGTATTGTTGGCGGAACTCTCTATGGCTACACCTTC. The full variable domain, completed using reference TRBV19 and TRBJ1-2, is DGGITQSPKYLFRKEGQNVTLSCEQNLNHDAMYWYRQDPGQGLRLIYYSQIVNDFQKGDIAEGYSVSREKKESFPLTVTSAQKNPTAFYLCASSIVGGTLYGYTFGSGTRLTVV.

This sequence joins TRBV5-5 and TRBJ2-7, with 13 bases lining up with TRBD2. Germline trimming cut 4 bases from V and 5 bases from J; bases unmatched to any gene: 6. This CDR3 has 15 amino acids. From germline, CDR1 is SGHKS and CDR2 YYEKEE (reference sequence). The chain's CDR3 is CASSLSGLAGDEQYV. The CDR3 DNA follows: TGTGCCAGCAGCCTCTCCGGACTAGCGGGAGACGAGCAGTACGTC.

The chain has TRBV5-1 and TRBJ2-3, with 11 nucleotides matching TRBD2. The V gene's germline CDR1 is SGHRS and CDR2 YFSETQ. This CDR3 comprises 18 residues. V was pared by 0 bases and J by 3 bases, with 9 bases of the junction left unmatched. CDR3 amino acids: CASSLALAGGPGTDTQYF. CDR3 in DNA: TGCGCCAGCAGCTTGGCCTTAGCGGGAGGGCCTGGTACAGATACGCAGTATTTT.

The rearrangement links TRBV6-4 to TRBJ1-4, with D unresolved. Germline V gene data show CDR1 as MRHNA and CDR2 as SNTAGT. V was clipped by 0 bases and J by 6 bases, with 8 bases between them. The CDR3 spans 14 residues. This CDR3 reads CASSDSLIYEKLFF. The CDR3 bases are TGTGCCAGCAGTGACTCTCTAATATATGAAAAACTGTTTTTT.

This CDR3 reads CSGGNNEQFF. CDR3 sequence (DNA): TGCAGCGGAGGTAACAATGAGCAGTTCTTC. The chain uses TRBV29-1 and TRBJ2-1; no clear D gene. The germline gives CDR1 SQVTM, CDR2 ANQGSEA. CDR3 length: 10 amino acids. Trimming cost V 7 bases and J 5 bases, with 6 bases left between them.

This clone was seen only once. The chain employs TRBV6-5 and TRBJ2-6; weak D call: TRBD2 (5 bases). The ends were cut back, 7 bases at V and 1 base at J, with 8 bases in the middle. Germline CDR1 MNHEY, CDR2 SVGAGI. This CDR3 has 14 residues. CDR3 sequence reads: CASNRGSGANVLTF. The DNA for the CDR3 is TGTGCCAGCAACCGGGGTTCTGGGGCCAACGTCCTGACTTTC.

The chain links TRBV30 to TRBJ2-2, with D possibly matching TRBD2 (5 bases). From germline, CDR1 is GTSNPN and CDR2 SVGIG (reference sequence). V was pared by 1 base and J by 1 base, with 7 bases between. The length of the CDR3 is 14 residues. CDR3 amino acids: CAWSASGNTGELFF. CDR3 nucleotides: TGTGCCTGGAGTGCGAGCGGGAACACCGGGGAGCTGTTTTTT.

CDR3: CASSIRDYTPDTQYF. Written as DNA, the CDR3 is TGTGCCAGCAGCATCCGGGACTATACTCCAGATACGCAGTATTTT. The chain joins TRBV2 to TRBJ2-3; the match to TRBD2 covers 7 bases. The trim removed 6 bases at V and 4 bases at J, leaving 10 bases unmatched. The CDR3 covers 15 residues. Germline values: CDR1 SNHLY, CDR2 FYNNEI.

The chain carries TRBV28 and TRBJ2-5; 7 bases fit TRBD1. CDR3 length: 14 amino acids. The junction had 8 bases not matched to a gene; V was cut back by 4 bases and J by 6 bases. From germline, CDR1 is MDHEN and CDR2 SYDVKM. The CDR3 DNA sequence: TGTGCCAGCAGTTCACGTACAGGGGTGAAGACCCAGTACTTC. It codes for CASSSRTGVKTQYF.

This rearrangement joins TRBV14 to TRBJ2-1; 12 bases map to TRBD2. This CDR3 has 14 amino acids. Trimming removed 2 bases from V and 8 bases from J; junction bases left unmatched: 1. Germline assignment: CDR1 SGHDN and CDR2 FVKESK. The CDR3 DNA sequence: TGTGCCAGCAGCCAACTAGCGGGAGGGTATGAGCAGTTCTTC. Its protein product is CASSQLAGGYEQFF.

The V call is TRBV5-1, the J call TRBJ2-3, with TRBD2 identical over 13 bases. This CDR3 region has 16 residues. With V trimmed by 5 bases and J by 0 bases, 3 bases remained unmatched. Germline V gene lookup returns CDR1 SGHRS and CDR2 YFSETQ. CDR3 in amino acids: CASRTSGGTSTDTQYF. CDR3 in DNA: TGCGCCAGCAGGACTAGCGGGGGGACTAGCACAGATACGCAGTATTTT.

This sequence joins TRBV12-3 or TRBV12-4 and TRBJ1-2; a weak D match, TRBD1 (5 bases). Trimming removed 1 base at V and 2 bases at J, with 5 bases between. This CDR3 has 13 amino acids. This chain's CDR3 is CASSLGTNYGYTF. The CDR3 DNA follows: TGTGCCAGCAGTTTAGGGACAAACTATGGCTACACCTTC.

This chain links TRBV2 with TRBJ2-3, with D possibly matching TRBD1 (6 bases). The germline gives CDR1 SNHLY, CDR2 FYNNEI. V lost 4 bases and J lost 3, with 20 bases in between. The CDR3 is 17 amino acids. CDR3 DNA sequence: TGTGCCAGCAGTGGAGGGGAGACAGGCCTGTTAACAGATACGCAGTATTTT. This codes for CASSGGETGLLTDTQYF. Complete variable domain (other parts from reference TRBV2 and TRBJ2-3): EPEVTQTPSHQVTQMGQEVILRCVPISNHLYFYWYRQILGQKVEFLVSFYNNEISEKSEIFDDQFSVERPDGSNFTLKIRSTKLEDSAMYFCASSGGETGLLTDTQYFGPGTRLTVL.